One and the same sample provided the 25 T cell receptor beta chains below, sequenced in a study of Graves' ophthalmopathy and Graves' hyperthyroidism (dated by TCRdb to the late 2010s). Sequencing was carried out with an Illumina HiSeq 2000. For repertoire sequencing, TCR beta CDR3 regions were amplified from RNA transcripts. The first round was an RT-PCR using HTBI primers with the Qiagen OneStep RT-PCR kit, and this first round was followed by a second-round multiplex PCR, then size selection and purification. TCRdb took the public reads, trimmed them with fastp at Q25, ran MiXCR for clone calling and kept in-frame beta chains. Here each entry gathers all rows of one CDR3 protein and keeps the most common genes and DNA. A total of 1 million to 1.3 million distinct CDR3 sequences appear in this sample, roughly two fifths of them only once. The ten largest make up approximately 12% of the sample.

Sequenced material: peripheral blood or thyroid tissue (not recorded which). These receptors all stem from an adult man with Graves' hyperthyroidism.

V and J are TRBV6-5 and TRBJ2-7; D ambiguous. The CDR3 loop spans 12 amino acids. Germline V gene sequence: CDR1 MNHEY, CDR2 SVGAGI. V was shortened by 6 bases and J by 5 bases, with 11 bases between the two germline ends. CDR3 DNA sequence: TGTGCCAGCAGAGGACGTCTTAACGAGCAGTACTTC. It translates to CASRGRLNEQYF.

This clonotype was observed many times. The chain employs TRBV7-2 and TRBJ2-7, with TRBD2 as a possible D gene (7 bases). This CDR3 is 16 amino acids long. V was trimmed by 1 base and J by 1 base, leaving 14 bases between them. Germline CDR1 SGHTA, CDR2 FQGNSA. The CDR3 region is CASSLEGGLGSYEQYF. The CDR3 DNA reads TGTGCCAGCAGCTTAGAGGGGGGGCTTGGTTCCTACGAGCAGTACTTC. The whole variable domain, remainder taken from reference TRBV7-2 and TRBJ2-7, is GAGVSQSPSNKVTEKGKDVELRCDPISGHTALYWYRQSLGQGLEFLIYFQGNSAPDKSGLPSDRFSAERTGGSVSTLTIQRTQQEDSAVYLCASSLEGGLGSYEQYFGPGTRLTVT.

In its sample, this clonotype was seen many times. The chain combines TRBV10-3 with TRBJ1-4, with 8 nucleotides matching TRBD1. CDR1 is ENHRY, CDR2 SYGVKD, per germline. J was trimmed by 0 bases and V by 6 bases; bases with no gene match: 12. This CDR3 is built from 18 residues. The CDR3 sequence is CAIRSRGQVPATNEKLFF. CDR3 DNA sequence: TGTGCCATCAGGAGCCGGGGACAGGTTCCCGCAACTAATGAAAAACTGTTTTTT.

This clonotype was found many times. The chain has TRBV6-5 and TRBJ2-2, with D uncertain. Germline values: CDR1 MNHEY, CDR2 SVGAGI. V was clipped by 6 bases and J by 5 bases, with 19 bases between them. This CDR3 contains 16 residues. The CDR3 bases are TGTGCCAGCAGGGCCACAAGACGGTTTCTGACCGGGGAGCTGTTTTTT. Its protein product is CASRATRRFLTGELFF.

As DNA, the CDR3 is TGTGCCAGCTCACCACCGGTAACAGGGGTGGGCTACGAGCAGTACTTC. It translates to CASSPPVTGVGYEQYF. The V and J genes are TRBV7-7 and TRBJ2-7; 7 positions match TRBD1. In germline, CDR1 is SSHAT, CDR2 FNYEAQ (reference sequence). This CDR3 has 16 amino acids. The V and J ends lost 8 bases and 3 bases, in that order; junction bases with no gene match: 16.

This clonotype was recorded many times. V and J are TRBV19 and TRBJ1-2; D is undetermined. Germline assignment: CDR1 LNHDA and CDR2 SQIVND (reference sequence). Trimming left V 6 bases short and J 7 bases short, with 9 bases between. The CDR3 has 11 residues. CDR3 DNA: TGTGCCAGTAGGTGGGAGCGTGGCTACACCTTC. This codes for CASRWERGYTF.

The chain links TRBV6-5 to TRBJ2-7; 13 nucleotides agree with TRBD2. The CDR3 contains 14 residues. With V trimmed by 10 bases and J by 6 bases, 9 bases remained unmatched. From germline, CDR1 is MNHEY and CDR2 SVGAGI. In DNA form, the CDR3 reads TGTGCCACCAAACTAGCGGGAGGGGGCCTCGAGCAGTACTTC. It yields the protein CATKLAGGGLEQYF.

This clonotype was recorded many times. The rearrangement links TRBV20-1 to TRBJ1-1; tentatively, D is TRBD1 (5 bases). CDR1 DFQATT and CDR2 SNEGSKA come from the germline V gene (reference sequence). The CDR3 totals 13 residues. V was pared by 6 bases and J by 6 bases, with 17 bases between. The CDR3 spells CSAPEGRDAEAFF. The CDR3 DNA is TGCAGTGCGCCTGAAGGCAGGGATGCTGAAGCTTTCTTT.

This clonotype was detected a few times. The chain combines TRBV20-1 with TRBJ2-2, with D maybe TRBD1 (5 bases). The germline V gene has CDR1 DFQATT and CDR2 SNEGSKA (reference sequence). The CDR3 covers 16 residues. V lost 1 base and J lost 6, with 18 bases in between. Here the CDR3 reads CSARGDSTRAPGELFF. For the CDR3, the DNA is TGCAGTGCTAGAGGAGACAGCACAAGGGCACCCGGGGAGCTGTTTTTT.

This clonotype was detected a few times. This chain links TRBV5-6 with TRBJ2-7, with a weak D call TRBD1 (5 bases). Germline CDR1 reads SGHDT; CDR2 reads YYEEEE. The CDR3 covers 13 residues. The germline V and J ends were trimmed by 4 bases and 3 bases, with 11 bases remaining between them. The CDR3 here is CASSPGQIYEQYF. The CDR3, as DNA: TGTGCCAGCAGCCCCGGACAAATCTACGAGCAGTACTTC.

Concerning this clonotype itself: Likely a read error: the CDR3 ends without its conserved phenylalanine or tryptophan. The DNA is left out, because the CDR3 cannot be placed on it with certainty; the CDR3 is given as TCRdb lists it. The chain uses TRBV20-1 and TRBJ1-2; whether TRBD1, the table's D call, matches the DNA was not checked. Ends included, the CDR3 has 8 residues. Germline assignment: CDR1 DFQATT and CDR2 SNEGSKA (reference sequence). This chain's CDR3 is CSARDGTG.

This clonotype has at least ten counts. This rearrangement joins TRBV2 to TRBJ2-6; 7 bases are shared with TRBD1. Unmatched junction bases numbered 15, after V lost 6 bases and J lost 1 base. The CDR3 loop spans 19 amino acids. The germline CDR1 and CDR2 sequences are SNHLY and FYNNEI. The CDR3 loop is CASRGLGGQTVSGANVLTF. CDR3 in DNA: TGTGCCAGCAGGGGGTTAGGGGGACAGACAGTTTCTGGGGCCAACGTCCTGACTTTC.

The chain couples TRBV29-1 to TRBJ1-2; 9 bases are shared with TRBD1. The germline V gene has CDR1 SQVTM and CDR2 ANQGSEA. The CDR3 length is 17 residues. V dropped 3 bases and J dropped 2; count of bases not matched to a gene: 13. This CDR3 is CSVDHLPGTGRNYGYTF. Written as DNA, the CDR3 is TGCAGCGTTGATCACCTCCCCGGGACAGGGCGAAACTATGGCTACACCTTC.

This clonotype appeared many times. V and J are TRBV9 and TRBJ1-5; weak D call: TRBD1 (5 bases). CDR1 is SGDLS, CDR2 YYNGEE, per germline. The CDR3 is 15 amino acids. The V end lost 4 bases, the J end lost 0 bases, and 11 bases lay between the germline ends. Here the CDR3 reads CASSRGRDSNQPQHF. CDR3 coding DNA: TGTGCCAGCAGCAGGGGACGGGATAGCAATCAGCCCCAGCATTTT.

This chain joins TRBV10-1 and TRBJ1-1, with D tentatively TRBD1 (6 bases). V gave up 3 bases and J gave up 2 bases, with 10 bases separating them. CDR1 is WNHNN and CDR2 is SYGVQD in the germline V gene (reference sequence). This CDR3 has 14 amino acids. The CDR3 here is CASSEAQGNTEAFF. CDR3 DNA sequence: TGCGCCAGCAGTGAAGCACAGGGAAACACTGAAGCTTTCTTT.

The chain is built from TRBV10-3 and TRBJ1-5, with 11 nucleotides matching TRBD1. V dropped 10 bases and J dropped 5; count of bases not matched to a gene: 13. The CDR3 contains 16 residues. Germline V gene sequence: CDR1 ENHRY, CDR2 SYGVKD. CDR3 DNA sequence: TGTGCCAGCAGGGGGGGGACAGGGGGTTGGCATCAGCCCCAGCATTTT. This gives the protein CASRGGTGGWHQPQHF.

This clonotype has a single count. Because the CDR3 is missing its conserved closing phenylalanine or tryptophan, this is likely a read error. It is unclear where the CDR3 begins or ends on the DNA, so no DNA is shown, and the CDR3 is as TCRdb lists it. The rearrangement joins TRBV7-2 to TRBJ1-2; TRBD1 is the table's D call and was not checked against the DNA. Germline values: CDR1 SGHTA, CDR2 FQGNSA. The CDR3 contains 12 residues when both ends are counted. The CDR3 sequence: CASSLGGGRDTY.

This clonotype has ten or more counts. The rearrangement links TRBV2 to TRBJ2-7, with 7 bases lining up with TRBD1. The CDR3 is made up of 13 amino acids. The trim removed 6 bases at V and 2 bases at J, leaving 4 bases unmatched. Germline CDR1 reads SNHLY; CDR2 reads FYNNEI. The CDR3 DNA reads TGTGCCAGCAGGGATGACAGGGCCTACGAGCAGTACTTC. Translating it yields CASRDDRAYEQYF. Looking up the rest from reference TRBV2 and TRBJ2-7 gives the full variable domain: EPEVTQTPSHQVTQMGQEVILRCVPISNHLYFYWYRQILGQKVEFLVSFYNNEISEKSEIFDDQFSVERPDGSNFTLKIRSTKLEDSAMYFCASRDDRAYEQYFGPGTRLTVT.

Many counts were recorded for this clonotype. This chain links TRBV29-1 with TRBJ1-4; D may be TRBD1 (5 bases). Trimming stripped 7 bases from V and 8 bases from J, with 14 bases between. Germline V gives CDR1 SQVTM, CDR2 ANQGSEA. The CDR3 is 12 amino acids. This chain's CDR3 is CSARSGNEKLFF. The CDR3 DNA follows: TGCAGCGCCCGCTCAGGGAACGAAAAACTGTTTTTT.

The chain links TRBV9 to TRBJ1-2, with D possibly TRBD1 on 5 matching bases. The V and J ends lost 0 bases and 4 bases respectively, with 19 bases between them. This CDR3 has 17 amino acids. Germline values: CDR1 SGDLS, CDR2 YYNGEE. The CDR3, as DNA: TGTGCCAGCAGCGTAGGATCGACGGGGGGACCGTCCTATGGCTACACCTTC. This codes for CASSVGSTGGPSYGYTF.

The gene calls are TRBV20-1 and TRBJ1-1; D gene uncertain. The CDR3 length is 15 residues. Germline CDR1 is DFQATT and CDR2 is SNEGSKA (reference sequence). The V gene lost 5 bases and the J gene lost 5 bases, with 21 bases spanning the gap. CDR3 sequence: CSAPPVEGIVTEAFF. The DNA of the CDR3 is TGCAGTGCTCCCCCGGTGGAAGGGATAGTTACTGAAGCTTTCTTT.

This rearrangement joins TRBV29-1 to TRBJ2-3, with D possibly TRBD2 on 5 matching bases. Germline V gives CDR1 SQVTM, CDR2 ANQGSEA. V was cut by 3 bases and J by 5 bases, with 18 bases left in between. The CDR3 is 15 amino acids. CDR3 nucleotide sequence: TGCAGCGTTGACCCTAGCTCGTTGGTAGGAGATACGCAGTATTTT. Translation gives CSVDPSSLVGDTQYF.

The chain has TRBV25-1 and TRBJ1-2, with D perhaps matching TRBD1 (6 bases). The CDR3 sequence is 13 residues long. Germline V gives CDR1 MGHDK, CDR2 SYGVNS. Deletions cut 0 bases from V and 8 bases from J, with 10 bases between. CDR3 DNA: TGTGCCAGCAGTGAATACAGGGGTTCGGGCTACACCTTC. Amino acids: CASSEYRGSGYTF.

This clonotype showed up many times. The CDR3 DNA sequence: TGCGCCAGCAGCACTGGACAGGAACAAGAGACCCAGTACTTC. Protein product: CASSTGQEQETQYF. The chain employs TRBV5-1 and TRBJ2-5, with 7 bases aligning to TRBD1. The junction had 5 bases not matched to a gene; V was cut back by 4 bases and J by 2 bases. The CDR3 is 14 amino acids. CDR1 SGHRS and CDR2 YFSETQ come from the germline V gene. Using reference TRBV5-1 and TRBJ2-5 for the parts outside the CDR3, the full variable domain is KAGVTQTPRYLIKTRGQQVTLSCSPISGHRSVSWYQQTPGQGLQFLFEYFSETQRNKGNFPGRFSGRQFSNSRSEMNVSTLELGDSALYLCASSTGQEQETQYFGPGTRLLVL.

Of note for this clonotype: A far larger clone is just one base off, so this is likely a read error. The chain recombines TRBV6-5 with TRBJ2-5; D is possibly TRBD2 (5 bases). Germline loops: CDR1 MNHEY, CDR2 SVGAGI. This CDR3 has 13 residues. The V gene lost 2 bases and the J gene lost 7 bases, with 11 bases spanning the gap. The CDR3 here is CASSYRGRGTQYF. Written as DNA, the CDR3 is TGTGCCAGCAGTTACCGAGGTCGGGGGACCCAGTACTTC.